This T cell receptor beta chain derives from a study of beta chain features in type 1 diabetes. Background on the study: Sorted cells examined across all samples numbered 100 million to 140 million. Whole-study findings and limits: TCRB CDR3 length was moderately but significantly reduced in all four CD4+ subsets of Type 1 diabetes patients. TCRB rearrangement may or may not be influenced by HLA type; here this remained unresolved.

With 3 bases clipped from V and 4 bases from J, the junction kept 4 bases outside the gene matches. The CDR3 spans 14 residues. CDR1 is SGDLS and CDR2 is YYNGEE in the germline V gene. As regards this clone: Its antigen is currently unknown.

The single heparinised draw taken from each donor contained approximately 120 mL of blood on average. Sequencing targeted expressed TCRB transcripts, as all isolated RNA had been reverse transcribed. The method was immunoSEQ multiplex PCR; TCRdb's version includes in-frame clones alone and lacks a portion of them. The table has hundreds of thousands of clones, roughly 12% seen once; the top ten hold approximately 0.01%. The receptor's source is a woman aged 18-29 years with type 1 diabetes. The sequenced sample consisted of naive CD4+ T cells from blood. The V gene is TRBV9, the J gene TRBJ1-1, with 9 bases identical to TRBD1. CDR3 nucleotides: TGTGCCAGCAGCGCGGGACAGGGAGGCACTGAAGCTTTCTTT. The encoded protein is CASSAGQGGTEAFF.